The present T cell receptor beta chain was sequenced within a study of T-cell memory formation after mild COVID-19 (dated by TCRdb to about 2021). Turning to the overall study: TCR sequence clusters from the two donors were largely donor specific. Longitudinal TCRalpha and TCRbeta repertoire sequencing tracked T-cell clones expanding and contracting after mild COVID-19 in two donors. The cohort comprised two young, previously healthy adult volunteers, one female and one male. Broad study findings and their caveats: Contracting CD4+ clones were found mainly in CM and EM memory subsets, while CD8+ clones were enriched in EMRA. The detection of some responding clones in pre-infection memory suggests that pre-existing cross-reactive memory T cells joined the SARS-CoV-2 response. The second-wave clones that peaked on day 37 were not confirmed to be SARS-CoV-2 specific. The study covered only two mild cases, and larger cohorts including severe cases with pre-infection samples were considered necessary. From day 15 to 85, contracting clones showed balanced CD4/CD8 phenotypes, whereas a second wave of clones that expanded from day 15 to 37 leaned towards CD4+.

PBMCs were isolated by Ficoll-Paque density gradient centrifugation. The sequencer was an Illumina NovaSeq 6000. cDNA libraries for TCRalpha and TCRbeta were prepared by 5'RACE using constant-segment primers, with sample barcodes and unique molecular identifiers added. Trizol reagent was used to extract RNA from every sample. Library amplification was performed in two PCR steps, and a second sample barcode and Illumina TruSeq adapters were introduced in the second step. Sequencing of libraries was performed on an Illumina NovaSeq with 2 x 150 bp paired-end reads. On the study's bioinformatics: Reads were demultiplexed and collapsed into UMI-guided consensus sequences with migec v1.2.7. With mixcr v2.1.11, UMI consensuses were aligned to TRA and TRB V and J templates and assembled into clonotypes. Clonotypes were classified as expanded or contracted when called significant by both edgeR and NoisET, with noise models trained on biological replicates. For edgeR calls, the cutoffs were a false discovery rate-adjusted p below 0.01 and a log2 fold-change threshold of 1. PCA with hierarchical clustering of max-normalized trajectories of the 1000 most abundant clonotypes was used as exploratory dynamics analysis. The CD4 or CD8 phenotype of responding clones was assigned using the separately sequenced CD4+ and CD8+ repertoires. Using fastp trimming at Q25 and MiXCR clonotype assembly, TCRdb reanalyzed the public sequencing data and kept in-frame beta chains. Here each entry gathers all rows of one CDR3 protein and keeps the most common genes and DNA. TCRdb's processing, not the authors' own work, is the source of the V and J calls. Across this sample there are roughly 600,000 distinct CDR3 sequences, with approximately 18% seen only once. Approximately 12% of the sample comes from the top ten.

From the cysteine through the phenylalanine, the CDR3 covers 15 amino acids. Only the CDR3 DNA stays, 45 bases, in frame from base 1. From a lookup of the germline V gene (reference sequence), CDR1 and CDR2 are MNHNY and SVGAGI. V loses 7 bases, J loses 2 bases, and the germline ends lie 12 bases apart. Details on this clonotype: There is no known antigen for this receptor. No qualities accompany the bases; no much larger clone lies one base away.

This sequence uses TRBV6-6 and TRBJ2-6, with the D gene call left open. Source material: PBMCs or a T cell subset sorted from them (not recorded which). This receptor was taken from an adult woman who had mild COVID-19 (a few samples of this study predate the infection). The sample titles of this study are shuffled in the database, so cell type and time point are left out; the donor was told from shared clones. Read as DNA, the sequence is TGTGCCAGCATCCAGGCAGTAGCTGGGGCCAACGTCCTGACTTTC. Its protein is CASIQAVAGANVLTF.